The sequence of this T cell receptor beta chain was determined in a study of radiation and T cells in renal cell carcinoma. Study-level points and caveats: Pretreatment tumor biopsies were lacking, so baseline clonotypes are unknown. Top tumor clonotypes rose in blood 2 weeks post-radiation, then contracted.

A remark on this clone: Its antigen is as yet unknown.

TCRdb's copy holds only in-frame clones and misses some; the assay was immunoSEQ multiplex PCR. The sample contains some 150,000 clones, roughly 80% of which appear only once. As for time point: baseline pretreatment blood. Treatment here: 15 Gy SBRT to primary tumor, nephrectomy 4 weeks later. CDR1 is SGHTA, CDR2 FQGNSA, per germline. The CDR3 is 12 amino acids. V was pared by 7 bases and J by 0 bases, with 4 bases between. The specimen was blood, collected from a patient whose treatment included radiotherapy and nephrectomy. This receptor was obtained from a woman aged 45-60 years with renal cell carcinoma. The J gene is TRBJ1-3, the V gene TRBV7-2; D is undetermined. Here the CDR3 reads CASTISGNTIYF. As DNA, the CDR3 is TGTGCCAGCACTATCTCTGGAAACACCATATATTTT.